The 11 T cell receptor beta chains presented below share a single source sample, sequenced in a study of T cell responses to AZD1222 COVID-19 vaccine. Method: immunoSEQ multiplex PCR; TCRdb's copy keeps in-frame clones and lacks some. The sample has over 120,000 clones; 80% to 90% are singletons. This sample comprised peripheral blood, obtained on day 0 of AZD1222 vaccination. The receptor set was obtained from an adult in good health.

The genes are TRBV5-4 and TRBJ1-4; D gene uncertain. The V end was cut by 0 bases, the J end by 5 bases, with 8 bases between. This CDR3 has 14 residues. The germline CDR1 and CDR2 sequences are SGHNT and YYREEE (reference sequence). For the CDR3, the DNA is TGTGCCAGCAGCTTGGATCGGATCAATGAAAAACTGTTTTTT. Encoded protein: CASSLDRINEKLFF.

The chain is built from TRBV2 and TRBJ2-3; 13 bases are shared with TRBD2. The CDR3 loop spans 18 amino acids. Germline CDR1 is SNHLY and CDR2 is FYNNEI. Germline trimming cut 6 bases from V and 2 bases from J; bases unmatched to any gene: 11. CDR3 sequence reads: CASRGGLAGEPYTDTQYF. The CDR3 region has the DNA TGTGCCAGCAGAGGAGGACTAGCGGGGGAACCCTACACAGATACGCAGTATTTT.

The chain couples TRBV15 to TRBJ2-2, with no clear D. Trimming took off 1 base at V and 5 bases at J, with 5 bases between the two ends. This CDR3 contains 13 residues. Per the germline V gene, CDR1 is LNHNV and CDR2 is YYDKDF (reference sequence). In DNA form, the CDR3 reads TGTGCCACCAGCAGAGCGGAGACCGGGGAGCTGTTTTTT. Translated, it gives CATSRAETGELFF.

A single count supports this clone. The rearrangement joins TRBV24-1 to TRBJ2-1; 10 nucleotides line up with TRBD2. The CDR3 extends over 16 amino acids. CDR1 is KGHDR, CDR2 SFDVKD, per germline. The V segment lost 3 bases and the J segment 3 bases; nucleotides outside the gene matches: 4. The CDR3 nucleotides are TGTGCCACCAGTGATAATAGCGGGGGGCACTACAATGAGCAGTTCTTC. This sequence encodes CATSDNSGGHYNEQFF.

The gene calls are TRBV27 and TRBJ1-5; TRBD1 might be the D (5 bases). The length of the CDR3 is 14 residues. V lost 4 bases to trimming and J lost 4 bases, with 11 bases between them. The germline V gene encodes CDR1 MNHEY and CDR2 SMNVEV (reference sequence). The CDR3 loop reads CASSSWGTNQPQHF. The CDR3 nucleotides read TGTGCCAGCAGTTCTTGGGGGACGAATCAGCCCCAGCATTTT.

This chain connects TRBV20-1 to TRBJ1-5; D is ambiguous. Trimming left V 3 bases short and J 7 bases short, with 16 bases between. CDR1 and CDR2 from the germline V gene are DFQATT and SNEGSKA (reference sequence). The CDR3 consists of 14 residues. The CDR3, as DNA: TGCAGTGCTAGTCGCTTCGGGGATCAGCAGCCCCAGCATTTT. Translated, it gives CSASRFGDQQPQHF.

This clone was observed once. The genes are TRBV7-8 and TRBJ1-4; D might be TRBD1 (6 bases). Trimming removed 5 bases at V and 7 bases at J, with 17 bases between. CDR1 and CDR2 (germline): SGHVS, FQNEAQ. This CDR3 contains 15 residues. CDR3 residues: CASSPRDIKGEKLFF. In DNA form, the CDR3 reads TGTGCCAGCAGCCCCCGGGACATAAAGGGTGAAAAACTGTTTTTT.

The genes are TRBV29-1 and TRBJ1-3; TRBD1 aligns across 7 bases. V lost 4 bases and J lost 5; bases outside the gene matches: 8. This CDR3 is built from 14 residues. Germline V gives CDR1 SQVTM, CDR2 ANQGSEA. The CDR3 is CSVVPGQIRNTIYF. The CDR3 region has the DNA TGCAGCGTTGTCCCGGGACAGATTAGAAACACCATATATTTT. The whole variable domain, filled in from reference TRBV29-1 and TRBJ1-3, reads SAVISQKPSRDICQRGTSLTIQCQVDSQVTMMFWYRQQPGQSLTLIATANQGSEATYESGFVIDKFPISRPNLTFSTLTVSNMSPEDSSIYLCSVVPGQIRNTIYFGEGSWLTVV.

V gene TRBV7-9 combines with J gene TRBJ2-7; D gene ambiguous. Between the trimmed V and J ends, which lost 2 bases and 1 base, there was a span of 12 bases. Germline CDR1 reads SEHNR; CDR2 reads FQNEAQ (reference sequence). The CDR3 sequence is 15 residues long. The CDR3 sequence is CASSLSSARSYEQYF. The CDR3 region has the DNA TGTGCCAGCAGCTTAAGTAGTGCCAGATCCTACGAGCAGTACTTC.

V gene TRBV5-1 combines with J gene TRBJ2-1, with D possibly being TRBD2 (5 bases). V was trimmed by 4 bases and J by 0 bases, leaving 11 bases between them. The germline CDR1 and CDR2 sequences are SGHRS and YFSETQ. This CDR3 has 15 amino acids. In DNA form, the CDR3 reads TGCGCCAGCAGCGGAGCGGACCCCTCCTACAATGAGCAGTTCTTC. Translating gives CASSGADPSYNEQFF.

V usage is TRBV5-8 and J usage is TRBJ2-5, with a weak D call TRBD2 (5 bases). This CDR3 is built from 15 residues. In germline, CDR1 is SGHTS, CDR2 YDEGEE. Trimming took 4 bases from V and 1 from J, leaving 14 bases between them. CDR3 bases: TGTGCCAGCAGCCCCGAAGGGAGAGCCCAAGAGACCCAGTACTTC. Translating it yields CASSPEGRAQETQYF. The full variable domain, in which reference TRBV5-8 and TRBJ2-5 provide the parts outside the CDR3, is EAGVTQSPTHLIKTRGQQATLRCSPISGHTSVYWYQQALGLGLQFLLWYDEGEERNRGNFPPRFSGRQFPNYSSELNVNALELEDSALYLCASSPEGRAQETQYFGPGTRLLVL.